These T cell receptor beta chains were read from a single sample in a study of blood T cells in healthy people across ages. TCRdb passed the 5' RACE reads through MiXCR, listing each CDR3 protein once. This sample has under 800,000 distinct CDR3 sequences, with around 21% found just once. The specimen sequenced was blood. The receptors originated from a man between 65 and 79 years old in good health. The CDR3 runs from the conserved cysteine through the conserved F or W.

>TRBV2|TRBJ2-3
CASSDVRGTDTQYF
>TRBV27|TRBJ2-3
CASRKNPDTQYF
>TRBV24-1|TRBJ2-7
CATSDFPQSSYEQYF
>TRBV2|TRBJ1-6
CASTGGAGSYNSPLHF
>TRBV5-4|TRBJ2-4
CASSPRTSGRRAKNIQYF
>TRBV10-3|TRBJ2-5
CAISDGSVETQYF
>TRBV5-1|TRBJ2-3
CASSLGFVGNTDTQYF
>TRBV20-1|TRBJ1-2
CSASQTVKYGYTF
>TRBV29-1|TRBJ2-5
CSVRGSETQYF
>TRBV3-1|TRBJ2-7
CASRSGLADSSYEQYF
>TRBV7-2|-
CASSPSGVGAYEQYF
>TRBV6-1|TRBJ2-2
CASARLAGGELFF
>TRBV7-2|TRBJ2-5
CASSLADQLAGISKTQYF